This passage covers 32 T cell receptor beta chains from one sample sequenced in a study of cytomegalovirus exposure and HLA in healthy donors. This PCR relied on a set of 60 Vbeta primers and 13 Jbeta primers. Assay: immunoSEQ multiplex PCR; the TCRdb copy retains only in-frame clones and omits some. The sample includes about 180,000 clones, 70% to 85% of them seen just once. The sequenced material came from PBMCs. These receptor sequences come from a girl aged 2-9 years in good health and CMV-seropositive.

V gene TRBV20-1 combines with J gene TRBJ2-7; D unresolved. The V gene lost 6 bases and the J gene lost 3 bases, with 9 bases spanning the gap. The germline CDR1 and CDR2 sequences are DFQATT and SNEGSKA (reference sequence). There are 11 residues in the CDR3. CDR3 sequence: CSAPTSYEQYF. Here the CDR3 DNA reads TGCAGTGCCCCCACAAGCTACGAGCAGTACTTC.

The CDR3 protein is CASSLGPSGQDEQFF. In nucleotides, the CDR3 is TGCGCCAGCAGCTTGGGCCCTAGCGGGCAGGATGAGCAGTTCTTC. The chain combines TRBV5-1 with TRBJ2-1; TRBD2 matches at 8 bases. V was clipped by 0 bases and J by 8 bases; unmatched bases: 7. This CDR3 has 15 residues. Germline values: CDR1 SGHRS, CDR2 YFSETQ.

The chain employs TRBV15 and TRBJ1-4, with 7 bases fitting TRBD1. CDR3 length: 12 amino acids. V lost 5 bases, J lost 11 bases, and 5 bases stayed unmatched. Germline V lookup: CDR1 LNHNV, CDR2 YYDKDF (reference sequence). CDR3 in DNA: TGTGCCACCAGCCGCTGGGGACAGAAACTGTTTTTT. Its protein product is CATSRWGQKLFF.

The chain has TRBV6-5 and TRBJ2-2; 9 nucleotides agree with TRBD2. The CDR3 sequence is 14 residues long. Trimming removed 7 bases from V and 3 bases from J; junction bases left unmatched: 3. Germline V gives CDR1 MNHEY, CDR2 SVGAGI. CDR3: CASNSGRYTGELFF. The CDR3 nucleotides are TGTGCCAGCAATAGCGGGAGATACACCGGGGAGCTGTTTTTT.

CDR3 in DNA: TGTGCCAGCAGCTTGGGGGGGACGGCCTATTACTTC. Its protein product is CASSLGGTAYYF. The chain uses TRBV11-2 and TRBJ2-5; 7 positions agree with TRBD2. V shed 3 bases and J 14 bases; nucleotides not matched to a gene: 9. Germline CDR1 reads SGHAT; CDR2 reads FQNNGV. This CDR3 has 12 residues.

The rearrangement uses TRBV5-1 and TRBJ1-2; D might be TRBD1 (5 bases). The V gene's germline CDR1 is SGHRS and CDR2 YFSETQ. V lost 4 bases to trimming and J lost 8 bases, with 18 bases between them. This CDR3 has 14 amino acids. The CDR3 protein is CASSPGDSFPGYTF. CDR3 DNA sequence: TGCGCCAGCAGCCCCGGGGACTCTTTCCCCGGCTACACCTTC.

The chain recombines TRBV28 with TRBJ2-1; tentative D call: TRBD2 (6 bases). V was trimmed by 2 bases and J by 5 bases, leaving 10 bases between them. CDR3 size: 14 residues. Germline V gene sequence: CDR1 MDHEN, CDR2 SYDVKM. The CDR3 coding sequence is TGTGCCAGCAGTTTAAGGGACTTAAACAATGAGCAGTTCTTC. Amino acid sequence: CASSLRDLNNEQFF. Full variable domain (rest looked up from reference TRBV28 and TRBJ2-1): DVKVTQSSRYLVKRTGEKVFLECVQDMDHENMFWYRQDPGLGLRLIYFSYDVKMKEKGDIPEGYSVSREKKERFSLILESASTNQTSMYLCASSLRDLNNEQFFGPGTRLTVL.

This sequence joins TRBV5-1 and TRBJ1-2; 8 bases line up with TRBD1. Trimming took 4 bases from V and 2 from J; bases not matched to a gene: 7. In germline, CDR1 is SGHRS, CDR2 YFSETQ. This CDR3 has 15 amino acids. The CDR3 nucleotides read TGCGCCAGCAGCCCTGGGACAGGAGGAAACTATGGCTACACCTTC. This translates into CASSPGTGGNYGYTF.

The rearrangement links TRBV2 to TRBJ1-1; 9 bases map to TRBD1. The V segment lost 4 bases and the J segment 4 bases; nucleotides outside the gene matches: 7. Germline values: CDR1 SNHLY, CDR2 FYNNEI. CDR3 size: 15 residues. This CDR3 reads CASSGPGQGGTEAFF. The CDR3, as DNA: TGTGCCAGCAGTGGGCCGGGACAGGGTGGCACTGAAGCTTTCTTT.

The rearrangement joins TRBV6-1 to TRBJ1-5, with 7 nucleotides matching TRBD1. V shed 8 bases, J shed 7 bases, and the junction held 5 bases outside the gene matches. The CDR3 covers 12 residues. The germline CDR1 and CDR2 sequences are MNHNS and SASEGT. The CDR3 reads CASDREGQPQHF. In nucleotides, the CDR3 is TGTGCCAGCGACAGGGAAGGGCAGCCCCAGCATTTT.

A few counts support this clone. This chain connects TRBV28 to TRBJ1-5, with a tentative D call TRBD1 (5 bases). Germline V CDR1 and CDR2: MDHEN, SYDVKM. CDR3 length: 14 amino acids. V was clipped by 7 bases and J by 4 bases, with 14 bases between them. CDR3 DNA sequence: TGTGCCAGCACCGGGCTCAGGGAAAATCAGCCCCAGCATTTT. Amino acids: CASTGLRENQPQHF.

The chain employs TRBV10-3 and TRBJ1-5; D not certain. The V gene lost 2 bases and the J gene lost 5 bases, with 13 bases spanning the gap. The germline V gene has CDR1 ENHRY and CDR2 SYGVKD. The CDR3 consists of 15 residues. This chain's CDR3 is CAISERSRLHQPQHF. The CDR3 region has the DNA TGTGCCATCAGTGAGAGGTCGCGGCTGCATCAGCCCCAGCATTTT.

J is TRBJ2-1 and V is TRBV7-3; D is uncertain. Germline CDR1 SGHTA, CDR2 FQGTGA. Trimming took off 8 bases at V and 4 bases at J, with 12 bases between the two ends. The CDR3 sequence is 13 residues long. CDR3 residues: CASAGGDYNEQFF. CDR3 nucleotides: TGTGCCAGCGCCGGCGGAGATTACAATGAGCAGTTCTTC. The variable domain in full, completed from reference TRBV7-3 and TRBJ2-1, reads GAGVSQTPSNKVTEKGKYVELRCDPISGHTALYWYRQSLGQGPEFLIYFQGTGAADDSGLPNDRFFAVRPEGSVSTLKIQRTERGDSAVYLCASAGGDYNEQFFGPGTRLTVL.

The chain links TRBV11-3 to TRBJ2-3; D gene ambiguous. Germline V gene data show CDR1 as SGHNT and CDR2 as YENEEA. V shed 5 bases and J shed 2 bases, with 8 bases lying between them. CDR3 length: 13 residues. The CDR3 reads CASSRGPTDTQYF. CDR3 sequence (DNA): TGTGCCAGCAGCCGCGGCCCCACAGATACGCAGTATTTT.

This chain connects TRBV7-2 to TRBJ2-7; 9 nucleotides line up with TRBD1. Germline V gene lookup returns CDR1 SGHTA and CDR2 FQGNSA. V shed 5 bases and J 2 bases; nucleotides not matched to a gene: 4. The CDR3 length is 14 residues. CDR3 loop: CASSQDRGPYEQYF. The DNA for the CDR3 is TGTGCCAGCAGCCAGGACAGGGGCCCCTACGAGCAGTACTTC.

The chain couples TRBV7-8 to TRBJ2-4; D ambiguous. Germline V gene sequence: CDR1 SGHVS, CDR2 FQNEAQ. The CDR3 length is 15 residues. Trimming shortened V by 1 base and J by 7 bases, and 14 bases separated the two germline ends. CDR3 region: CASSLGSAQENIQYF. The CDR3 bases are TGTGCCAGCAGCTTAGGATCCGCGCAAGAGAACATTCAGTACTTC.

The rearrangement joins TRBV27 to TRBJ2-2; a possible D gene is TRBD1 (6 bases). V gave up 7 bases and J gave up 1 base, with 19 bases separating them. In germline, CDR1 is MNHEY, CDR2 SMNVEV (reference sequence). The CDR3 spans 17 residues. CDR3 in DNA: TGTGCCAGCACCCCCCCCCGGGGACACAAGAACACCGGGGAGCTGTTTTTT. This gives the protein CASTPPRGHKNTGELFF.

The chain is built from TRBV19 and TRBJ1-1, with 7 bases that match TRBD1. Trimming cost V 4 bases and J 5 bases; bases outside gene matches: 4. This CDR3 has 13 residues. Germline V gene sequence: CDR1 LNHDA, CDR2 SQIVND (reference sequence). The CDR3 DNA sequence: TGTGCCAGTAGTACACAGGGGCATACTGAAGCTTTCTTT. This gives the protein CASSTQGHTEAFF. Full variable domain (outside the CDR3, taken from reference TRBV19 and TRBJ1-1): DGGITQSPKYLFRKEGQNVTLSCEQNLNHDAMYWYRQDPGQGLRLIYYSQIVNDFQKGDIAEGYSVSREKKESFPLTVTSAQKNPTAFYLCASSTQGHTEAFFGQGTRLTVV.

The rearrangement links TRBV15 to TRBJ1-2; D might be TRBD1 (5 bases). The germline V and J ends were trimmed by 1 base and 4 bases, with 13 bases remaining between them. This CDR3 is built from 15 residues. The germline CDR1 and CDR2 sequences are LNHNV and YYDKDF (reference sequence). CDR3 DNA: TGTGCCACCAGCAGAGCCGGGGGGATTAGCTATGGCTACACCTTC. Residues: CATSRAGGISYGYTF.

This sequence joins TRBV7-2 and TRBJ2-7; D possibly corresponds to TRBD1 (6 bases). Germline CDR1 SGHTA, CDR2 FQGNSA. Trimming removed 1 base from V and 9 bases from J, with 13 bases in between. The CDR3 has 13 amino acids. In nucleotides, the CDR3 is TGTGCCAGCAGCTTAGGCGTGGGGGCGGGGCAGTACTTC. Its translation: CASSLGVGAGQYF.

The rearrangement uses TRBV28 and TRBJ2-5; tentatively, D is TRBD1 (6 bases). V lost 5 bases, J lost 1 base, and 11 bases lay in between. The CDR3 is 14 amino acids. From germline, CDR1 is MDHEN and CDR2 SYDVKM. CDR3 residues: CASSDRTAQETQYF. The CDR3 DNA reads as TGTGCCAGCAGTGACCGGACAGCCCAAGAGACCCAGTACTTC.

This clone was counted between two and nine times. The chain is built from TRBV5-8 and TRBJ1-1; tentative D call: TRBD1 (6 bases). The CDR3 contains 14 residues. Germline CDR1 is SGHTS and CDR2 is YDEGEE. Trimming pared 4 bases from V and 1 base from J, leaving 11 bases between. The CDR3 spells CASSLRGPNTEAFF. The CDR3 nucleotides read TGTGCCAGCAGCCTCAGGGGCCCGAACACTGAAGCTTTCTTT.

Written as DNA, the CDR3 is TGTGCCAGCAGCCTGGGACAGGGCTTCGACTACGAGCAGTACTTC. Its protein product is CASSLGQGFDYEQYF. This chain links TRBV5-5 with TRBJ2-7; TRBD1 matches 9 bases. This CDR3 region has 15 residues. V shed 4 bases and J 3 bases; nucleotides not matched to a gene: 8. Germline lookup yields CDR1 SGHKS and CDR2 YYEKEE (reference sequence).

The chain couples TRBV4-1 to TRBJ1-1, with D unclear. CDR3 size: 15 residues. V lost 4 bases to trimming and J lost 5 bases, with 17 bases between them. CDR1 and CDR2 (germline): MGHRA, YSYEKL. This CDR3 reads CASSLIQSGGTEAFF. The CDR3 DNA sequence: TGCGCCAGCAGCCTAATCCAGTCTGGAGGGACTGAAGCTTTCTTT.

The V and J genes are TRBV5-1 and TRBJ2-7; tentative D call: TRBD2 (5 bases). V dropped 1 base and J dropped 4 bases, with 18 bases sitting between them. The germline gives CDR1 SGHRS, CDR2 YFSETQ. The CDR3 runs to 16 residues. CDR3 sequence (DNA): TGCGCCAGCAGCTTGTTTACCGGACGGGGAGAATACGAGCAGTACTTC. Translating gives CASSLFTGRGEYEQYF. Variable domain in full (rest from reference TRBV5-1 and TRBJ2-7): KAGVTQTPRYLIKTRGQQVTLSCSPISGHRSVSWYQQTPGQGLQFLFEYFSETQRNKGNFPGRFSGRQFSNSRSEMNVSTLELGDSALYLCASSLFTGRGEYEQYFGPGTRLTVT.

In DNA form, the CDR3 reads TGTGCCAGCAGTCTAGGACAGACCACCGGGGAGCTGTTTTTT. Amino acid sequence: CASSLGQTTGELFF. The gene calls are TRBV27 and TRBJ2-2; D may be TRBD1 (6 bases). The CDR3 loop spans 14 amino acids. Germline V gene data show CDR1 as MNHEY and CDR2 as SMNVEV (reference sequence). The ends were cut back, 5 bases at V and 4 bases at J, with 11 bases in the middle.

This clone was recorded a few times. This sequence joins TRBV7-3 and TRBJ2-7; perhaps TRBD2 as D (6 bases). CDR3 length: 16 residues. V lost 2 bases to trimming and J lost 0 bases, with 14 bases between them. The germline gives CDR1 SGHTA, CDR2 FQGTGA. The CDR3 DNA follows: TGTGCCAGCAGCTTAGGCTCAGGAGGGGCCTCCTACGAGCAGTACTTC. Its translation: CASSLGSGGASYEQYF.

The rearrangement uses TRBV19 and TRBJ1-1, with TRBD1 matching over 9 bases. The V gene end was trimmed by 7 bases and the J gene end by 0 bases; junction bases not matched to a gene: 6. The CDR3 covers 15 residues. Germline V gene data show CDR1 as LNHDA and CDR2 as SQIVND (reference sequence). The CDR3 region is CASKDRGFVNTEAFF. The DNA of the CDR3 is TGTGCCAGTAAAGACAGGGGGTTCGTGAACACTGAAGCTTTCTTT.

V is TRBV6-6 and J is TRBJ1-4; 7 bases map to TRBD1. The germline gives CDR1 MNHNY, CDR2 SVGAGI (reference sequence). This CDR3 comprises 15 residues. The trim removed 1 base at V and 4 bases at J, leaving 3 bases unmatched. The CDR3 sequence: CASSYFRGNNEKLFF. The CDR3 coding sequence is TGTGCCAGCAGTTACTTCAGGGGGAATAATGAAAAACTGTTTTTT.

The chain employs TRBV27 and TRBJ2-1; 10 bases agree with TRBD2. J gave up 5 bases and V 2 bases, and 3 bases lay outside the gene matches. In germline, CDR1 is MNHEY, CDR2 SMNVEV (reference sequence). There are 15 residues in the CDR3. The CDR3 spells CASSLITSGNNEQFF. The DNA of the CDR3 is TGTGCCAGCAGTTTAATAACTAGCGGGAACAATGAGCAGTTCTTC.

The chain recombines TRBV25-1 with TRBJ1-2; D uncertain. This CDR3 has 13 amino acids. V lost 3 bases, J lost 8 bases, and 13 bases lay in between. CDR1 and CDR2 (germline): MGHDK, SYGVNS. The DNA of the CDR3 is TGTGCCAGCAGTGACAGACGAGGGAACGGCTACACCTTC. Translating it yields CASSDRRGNGYTF.

The rearrangement uses TRBV19 and TRBJ1-4; 10 bases are shared with TRBD1. The CDR3 has 14 residues. CDR1 LNHDA and CDR2 SQIVND come from the germline V gene (reference sequence). The junction had 4 bases not matched to a gene; V was cut back by 5 bases and J by 7 bases. CDR3 in DNA: TGTGCCAGTAGTGCTGGACAGGGGGTTGAAAAACTGTTTTTT. It specifies CASSAGQGVEKLFF.